The rows below give T cell receptor beta chains drawn from one sample of a study of blood T cell repertoires in COVID-19. TCRdb keeps only in-frame clones here, not all; method: immunoSEQ multiplex PCR. The repertoire holds 200,000 to 250,000 clones, 81% seen once, with 8% to 9.5% in the top ten. Input material: PBMCs or T cells enriched from blood (not recorded which). These TCRs come from a woman between 45 and 60 years old with acute COVID-19. The CDR3 runs from the conserved cysteine through the conserved F or W. D genes are given only for firm matches. Not every row has a clone size; where given, it reads once, few, many or a size class.

TRBD2	-	TRBJ2-7	TRBV11-2	CASSLAAFGLAAKEQYF	TGTGCCAGCAGCTTAGCGGCGTTTGGACTAGCGGCCAAGGAGCAGTACTTC
-	-	TRBJ2-3	TRBV7-2	CASSLSGSSTDTQYF	TGTGCCAGCAGCTTATCCGGGAGCAGCACAGATACGCAGTATTTT
-	-	TRBJ2-7	TRBV19	CASIILEVYEQYF	TGTGCCAGTATCATTTTGGAGGTCTACGAGCAGTACTTC
TRBD1	-	TRBJ2-3	TRBV7-8	CASTLGQGISTDTQYF	TGTGCCAGCACCCTGGGACAGGGAATAAGCACAGATACGCAGTATTTT
-	-	TRBJ2-6	TRBV24-1	CATQGSGANVLTF	TGTGCCACACAGGGTTCTGGGGCCAACGTCCTGACTTTC
-	-	TRBJ2-1	TRBV6-5	CASSLIRGEQFF	TGTGCCAGCAGTTTAATCCGCGGTGAGCAGTTCTTC
-	-	TRBJ1-1	TRBV11-3	CASSLSMDTEAFF	TGTGCCAGCAGCTTATCTATGGACACTGAAGCTTTCTTT
TRBD2	-	TRBJ2-7	TRBV3-1/TRBV3-2	CASSQRLAGDEQYF	TGTGCCAGCAGCCAAAGACTAGCGGGGGATGAGCAGTACTTC
TRBD1	-	TRBJ1-2	TRBV15	CATSRDRVGQEGGYTF	TGTGCCACCAGCAGAGATAGGGTCGGACAGGAGGGCGGCTACACCTTC
-	-	TRBJ2-7	TRBV7-9	CASSLEGVFRQPGFYEQYF	TGTGCCAGCAGCTTAGAGGGGGTATTTCGACAGCCAGGCTTCTACGAGCAGTACTTC
TRBD1	once	TRBJ2-7	TRBV28	CASSLTGTVSYEQYF	TGTGCCAGCAGTCTCACCGGGACAGTCTCGTACGAGCAGTACTTC
TRBD2	many	TRBJ2-2	TRBV15	CATSRDVSGGQNTGELFF	TGTGCCACCAGCAGAGATGTTAGCGGGGGTCAGAACACCGGGGAGCTGTTTTTT
-	-	TRBJ1-1	TRBV19	CASSMRAAEAFF	TGTGCCAGTAGTATGCGGGCGGCTGAAGCTTTCTTT
TRBD1	-	TRBJ1-5	TRBV3-1/TRBV3-2	CASSRGQGVGQPQHF	TGTGCCAGCAGCCGAGGACAGGGGGTAGGTCAGCCCCAGCATTTT
TRBD1	-	TRBJ1-5	TRBV27	CASSLTGGRQPQHF	TGTGCCAGCAGTTTAACAGGGGGCAGGCAGCCCCAGCATTTT
-	-	TRBJ2-7	TRBV5-1	CASRGSGEQYF	TGCGCCAGCAGAGGTTCGGGGGAGCAGTACTTC
TRBD1	-	TRBJ1-2	TRBV29-1	CSVAQGANYGYTF	TGCAGCGTTGCACAGGGGGCGAACTATGGCTACACCTTC
-	-	TRBJ1-3	TRBV11-3	CASSLHRAENTIYF	TGTGCCAGCAGCTTACACAGGGCGGAGAACACCATATATTTT
TRBD2	-	TRBJ2-1	TRBV7-9	CASSLEKAGGPRFF	TGTGCCAGCAGCTTAGAGAAAGCGGGAGGGCCGCGGTTCTTC
TRBD1	-	TRBJ1-3	TRBV28	CATLTRDRGFGTIYF	TGTGCCACGTTAACTCGGGACAGGGGCTTTGGCACCATATATTTT
TRBD1	-	TRBJ1-1	TRBV6-2/TRBV6-3	CASSYSPGQGPYTEAFF	TGTGCCAGCAGTTACAGTCCGGGACAGGGTCCATACACTGAAGCTTTCTTT
TRBD1	-	TRBJ1-6	TRBV18	CASSRAPGTENSPLHF	TGTGCCAGCTCACGAGCCCCCGGGACAGAAAATTCACCCCTCCACTTT